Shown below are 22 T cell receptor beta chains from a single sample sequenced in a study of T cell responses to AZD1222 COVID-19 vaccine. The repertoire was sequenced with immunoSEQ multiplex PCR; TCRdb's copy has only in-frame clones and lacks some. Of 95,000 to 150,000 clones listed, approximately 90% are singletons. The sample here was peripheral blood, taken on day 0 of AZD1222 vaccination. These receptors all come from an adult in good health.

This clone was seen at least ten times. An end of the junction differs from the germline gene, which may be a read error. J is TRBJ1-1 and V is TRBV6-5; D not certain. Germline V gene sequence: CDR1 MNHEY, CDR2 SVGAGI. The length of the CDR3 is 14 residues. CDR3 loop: CASPEDLRNAEAFF. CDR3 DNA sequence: TGTGCCAGCCCCGAGGACCTAAGGAACGCTGAAGCTTTCTTT.

CDR3 sequence reads: CASSIGRREGYTF. The CDR3 nucleotides read TGTGCCAGCAGCATAGGACGGAGGGAGGGCTACACCTTC. This chain joins TRBV28 and TRBJ1-2; D unresolved. Trimming removed 6 bases from V and 8 bases from J, with 16 bases in between. The CDR3 runs 13 residues. The germline V gene has CDR1 MDHEN and CDR2 SYDVKM.

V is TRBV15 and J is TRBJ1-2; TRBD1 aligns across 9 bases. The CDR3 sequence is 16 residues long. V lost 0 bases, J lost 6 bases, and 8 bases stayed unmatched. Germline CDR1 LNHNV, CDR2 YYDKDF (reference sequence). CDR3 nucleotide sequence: TGTGCCACCAGCAGAGATGAAGACAGGGGGTTGAATGGCTACACCTTC. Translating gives CATSRDEDRGLNGYTF. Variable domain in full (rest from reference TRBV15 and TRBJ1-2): DAMVIQNPRYQVTQFGKPVTLSCSQTLNHNVMYWYQQKSSQAPKLLFHYYDKDFNNEADTPDNFQSRRPNTSFCFLDIRSPGLGDTAMYLCATSRDEDRGLNGYTFGSGTRLTVV.

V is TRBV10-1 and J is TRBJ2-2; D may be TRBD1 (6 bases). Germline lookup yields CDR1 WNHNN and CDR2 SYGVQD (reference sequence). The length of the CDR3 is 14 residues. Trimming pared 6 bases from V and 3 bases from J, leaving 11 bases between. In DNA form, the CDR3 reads TGCGCCAGCAGAACAGGGATAGACACCGGGGAGCTGTTTTTT. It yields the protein CASRTGIDTGELFF.

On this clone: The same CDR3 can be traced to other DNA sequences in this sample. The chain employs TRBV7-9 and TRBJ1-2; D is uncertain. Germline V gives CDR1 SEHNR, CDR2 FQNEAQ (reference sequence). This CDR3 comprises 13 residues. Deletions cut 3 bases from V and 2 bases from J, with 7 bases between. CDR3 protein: CASSLSQNYGYTF. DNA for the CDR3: TGTGCCAGCAGCTTGTCACAGAACTATGGCTACACCTTC.

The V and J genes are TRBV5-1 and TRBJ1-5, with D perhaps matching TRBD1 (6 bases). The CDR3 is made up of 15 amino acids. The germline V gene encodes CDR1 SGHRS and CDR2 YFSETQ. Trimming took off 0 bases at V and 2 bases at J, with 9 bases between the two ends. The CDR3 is CASSLAGEGNQPQHF. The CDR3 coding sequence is TGCGCCAGCAGCTTGGCAGGGGAAGGCAATCAGCCCCAGCATTTT.

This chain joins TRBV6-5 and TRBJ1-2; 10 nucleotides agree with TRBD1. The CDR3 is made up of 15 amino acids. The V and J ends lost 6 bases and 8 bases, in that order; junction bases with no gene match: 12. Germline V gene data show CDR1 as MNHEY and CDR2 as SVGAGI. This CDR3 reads CASSATRQGAEGYTF. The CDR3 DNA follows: TGTGCCAGCAGCGCGACGAGACAGGGGGCGGAAGGCTACACCTTC.

In nucleotides, the CDR3 is TGTGCCAGCAGCCTGAAGACTAGGGGAAATGAGCAGTTCTTC. Protein sequence: CASSLKTRGNEQFF. J is TRBJ2-1 and V is TRBV13; perhaps TRBD2 as D (6 bases). Looked up from germline, CDR1 is PRHDT and CDR2 is FYEKMQ (reference sequence). V gave up 5 bases and J gave up 7 bases, with 15 bases separating them. The CDR3 is 14 residues long.

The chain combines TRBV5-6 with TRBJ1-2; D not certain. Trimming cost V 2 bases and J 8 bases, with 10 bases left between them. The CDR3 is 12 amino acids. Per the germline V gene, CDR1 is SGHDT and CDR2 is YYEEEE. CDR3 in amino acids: CASSLTSGGYTF. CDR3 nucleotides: TGTGCCAGCAGCTTAACGAGCGGCGGCTACACCTTC.

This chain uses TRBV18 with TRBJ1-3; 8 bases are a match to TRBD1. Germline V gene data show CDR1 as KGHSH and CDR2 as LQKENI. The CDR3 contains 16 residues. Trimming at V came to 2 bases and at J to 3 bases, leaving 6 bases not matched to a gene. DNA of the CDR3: TGTGCCAGCTCACCAGGGGGACAGGCGGGTGGAAACACCATATATTTT. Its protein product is CASSPGGQAGGNTIYF.

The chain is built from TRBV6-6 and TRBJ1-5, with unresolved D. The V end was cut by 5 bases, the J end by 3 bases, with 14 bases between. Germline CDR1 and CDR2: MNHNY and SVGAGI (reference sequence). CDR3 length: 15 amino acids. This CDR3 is CASSPSRANNQPQHF. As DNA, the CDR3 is TGTGCCAGCAGTCCGAGCCGGGCTAACAATCAGCCCCAGCATTTT.

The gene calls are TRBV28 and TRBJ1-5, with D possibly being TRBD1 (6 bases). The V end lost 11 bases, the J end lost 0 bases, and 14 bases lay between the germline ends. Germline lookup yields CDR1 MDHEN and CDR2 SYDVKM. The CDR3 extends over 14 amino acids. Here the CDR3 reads CAVRRDTSNQPQHF. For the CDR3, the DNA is TGTGCCGTCCGACGGGACACTAGCAATCAGCCCCAGCATTTT.

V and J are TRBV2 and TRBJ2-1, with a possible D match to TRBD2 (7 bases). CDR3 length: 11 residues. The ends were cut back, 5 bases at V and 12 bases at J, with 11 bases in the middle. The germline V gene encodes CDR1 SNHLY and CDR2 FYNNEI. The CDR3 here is CASSLGGAQFF. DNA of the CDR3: TGTGCCAGCAGTCTAGGGGGGGCGCAGTTCTTC.

CDR3 sequence: CASRDTPGANVLTF. Written as DNA, the CDR3 is TGTGCCAGCCGAGACACCCCTGGGGCCAACGTCCTGACTTTC. The rearrangement links TRBV2 to TRBJ2-6; D unclear. The length of the CDR3 is 14 residues. CDR1 SNHLY and CDR2 FYNNEI come from the germline V gene. V lost 8 bases to trimming and J lost 2 bases, with 10 bases between them.

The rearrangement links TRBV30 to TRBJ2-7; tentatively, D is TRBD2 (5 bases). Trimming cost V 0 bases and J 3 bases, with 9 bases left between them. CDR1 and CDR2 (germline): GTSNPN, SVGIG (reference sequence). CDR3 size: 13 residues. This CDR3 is CAWSVAGGYEQYF. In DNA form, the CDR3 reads TGTGCCTGGAGTGTAGCAGGAGGCTACGAGCAGTACTTC.

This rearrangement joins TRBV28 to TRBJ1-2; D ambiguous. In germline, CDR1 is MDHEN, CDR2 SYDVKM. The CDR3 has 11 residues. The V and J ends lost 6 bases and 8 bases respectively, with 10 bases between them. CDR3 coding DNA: TGTGCCAGCAGCTTGAAGACAGGCTACACCTTC. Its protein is CASSLKTGYTF.

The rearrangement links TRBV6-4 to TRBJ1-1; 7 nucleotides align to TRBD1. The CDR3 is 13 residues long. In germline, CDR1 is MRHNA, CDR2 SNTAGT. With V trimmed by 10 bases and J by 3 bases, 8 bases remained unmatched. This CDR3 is CATRGGRDTEAFF. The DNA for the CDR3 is TGTGCCACTAGAGGGGGCAGGGACACTGAAGCTTTCTTT.

The CDR3 here is CASSSRDKNIQYF. The CDR3 region has the DNA TGCGCCAGCAGCTCAAGGGATAAAAACATTCAGTACTTC. The V and J genes are TRBV5-1 and TRBJ2-4; D gene uncertain. The CDR3 runs to 13 residues. V shed 3 bases and J shed 4 bases, with 8 bases lying between them. The germline CDR1 and CDR2 sequences are SGHRS and YFSETQ.

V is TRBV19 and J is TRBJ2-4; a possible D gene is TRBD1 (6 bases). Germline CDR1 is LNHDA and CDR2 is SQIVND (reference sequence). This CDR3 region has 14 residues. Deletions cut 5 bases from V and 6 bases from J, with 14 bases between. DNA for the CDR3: TGTGCCAGTAGTGCCCCCGGACAGCCAAACATTCAGTACTTC. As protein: CASSAPGQPNIQYF.

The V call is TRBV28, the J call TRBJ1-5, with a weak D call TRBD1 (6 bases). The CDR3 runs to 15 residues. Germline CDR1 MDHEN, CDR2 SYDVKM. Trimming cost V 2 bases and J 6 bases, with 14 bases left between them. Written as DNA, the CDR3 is TGTGCCAGCAGTTTAGCCACAGGGCTGGTTCAGCCCCAGCATTTT. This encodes CASSLATGLVQPQHF.

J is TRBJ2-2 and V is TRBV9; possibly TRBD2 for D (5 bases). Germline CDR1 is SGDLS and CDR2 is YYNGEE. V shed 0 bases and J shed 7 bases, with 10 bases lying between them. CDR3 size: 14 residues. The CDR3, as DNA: TGTGCCAGCAGCGTAGGGGGAGCTGACGGGGAGCTGTTTTTT. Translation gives CASSVGGADGELFF.

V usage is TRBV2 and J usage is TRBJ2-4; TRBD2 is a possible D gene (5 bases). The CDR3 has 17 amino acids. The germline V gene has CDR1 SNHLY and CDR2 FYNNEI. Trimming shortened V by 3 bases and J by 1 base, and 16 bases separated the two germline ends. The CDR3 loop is CASSERSGPGAKNIQYF. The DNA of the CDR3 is TGTGCCAGCAGTGAGCGAAGCGGACCCGGGGCCAAAAACATTCAGTACTTC.